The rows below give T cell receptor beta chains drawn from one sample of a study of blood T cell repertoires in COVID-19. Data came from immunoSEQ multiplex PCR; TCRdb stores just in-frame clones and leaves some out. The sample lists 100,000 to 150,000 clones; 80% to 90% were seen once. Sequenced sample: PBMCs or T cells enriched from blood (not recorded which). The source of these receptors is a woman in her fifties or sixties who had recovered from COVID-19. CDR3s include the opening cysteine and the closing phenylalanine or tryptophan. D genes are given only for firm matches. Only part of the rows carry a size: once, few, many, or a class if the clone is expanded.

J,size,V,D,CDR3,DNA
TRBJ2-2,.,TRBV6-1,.,CASSEFEATGELFF,TGTGCCAGCAGTGAATTTGAGGCAACCGGGGAGCTGTTTTTT
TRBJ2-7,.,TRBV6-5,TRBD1,CASSYSGQYEQYF,TGTGCCAGCAGTTACTCGGGACAGTACGAGCAGTACTTC
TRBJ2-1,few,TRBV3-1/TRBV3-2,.,CASSRLDKILYNEQFF,TGTGCCAGCAGCCGGCTGGACAAGATACTATACAATGAGCAGTTCTTC
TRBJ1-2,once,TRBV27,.,CASSLTRVDGGYTF,TGTGCCAGCAGTTTAACTAGGGTGGATGGCGGCTACACCTTC
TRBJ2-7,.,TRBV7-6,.,CASSSTGNEQYF,TGTGCCAGCAGCTCTACAGGGAACGAGCAGTACTTC
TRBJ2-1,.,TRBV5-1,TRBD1,CASSLAGQGAGEQFF,TGCGCCAGCAGCTTGGCTGGGCAGGGGGCGGGTGAGCAGTTCTTC
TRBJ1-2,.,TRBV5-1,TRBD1,CASSLTGTENYGYTF,TGCGCCAGCAGCTTGACCGGGACAGAAAATTATGGCTACACCTTC
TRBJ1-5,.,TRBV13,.,CASSRRGGAGGSQPQHF,TGTGCCAGCAGTCGTCGCGGCGGCGCTGGAGGGAGTCAGCCCCAGCATTTT
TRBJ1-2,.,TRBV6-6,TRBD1,CASRLTAGTVYGYTF,TGTGCCAGCAGGCTCACAGCCGGGACAGTCTATGGCTACACCTTC
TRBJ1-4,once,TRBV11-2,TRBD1,CASSPGQGMNRVFF,TGTGCCAGCAGCCCGGGACAGGGAATGAATCGGGTGTTTTTT
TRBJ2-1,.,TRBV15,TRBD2,CATSGSQAGGTYNEQFF,TGTGCCACCAGCGGTTCTCAAGCGGGGGGGACCTACAATGAGCAGTTCTTC
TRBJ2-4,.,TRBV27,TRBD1,CASSFPGQGTKNIQYF,TGTGCCAGCAGTTTCCCGGGACAGGGGACGAAAAACATTCAGTACTTC
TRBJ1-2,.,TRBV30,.,CAWSEAVYYGYTF,TGTGCCTGGAGTGAGGCGGTCTACTATGGCTACACCTTC
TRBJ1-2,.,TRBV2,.,CASKRDEYGYTF,TGTGCCAGCAAGAGGGATGAATATGGCTACACCTTC
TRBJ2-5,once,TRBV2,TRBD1,CAALRQGRMETQYF,TGTGCCGCCCTGAGACAGGGGAGAATGGAGACCCAGTACTTC
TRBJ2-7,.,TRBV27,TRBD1,CASRWGQGGREQYF,TGTGCCAGCAGATGGGGACAGGGCGGTCGCGAGCAGTACTTC
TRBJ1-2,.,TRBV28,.,CASSLRGKGYTF,TGTGCCAGCAGTTTACGAGGGAAAGGCTACACCTTC
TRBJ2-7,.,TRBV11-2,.,CASSLDRFYEQYF,TGTGCCAGCAGCTTAGACAGGTTCTACGAGCAGTACTTC
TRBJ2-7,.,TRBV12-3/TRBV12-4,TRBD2,CASTPGGSYEQYF,TGTGCCAGCACCCCGGGAGGCTCCTACGAGCAGTACTTC
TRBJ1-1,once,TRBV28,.,CASSDLGTEAFF,TGTGCCAGCAGCGACTTGGGCACTGAAGCTTTCTTT
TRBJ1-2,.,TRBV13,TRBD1,CASSFGGQGTNYGYTF,TGTGCCAGCAGCTTCGGGGGACAGGGGACAAACTATGGCTACACCTTC
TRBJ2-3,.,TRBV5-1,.,CASSTGHRTDTQYF,TGCGCCAGCAGTACGGGACACCGCACAGATACGCAGTATTTT
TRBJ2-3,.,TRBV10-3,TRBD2,CATRGGGPTDTQYF,TGTGCCACCCGTGGCGGGGGGCCCACAGATACGCAGTATTTT
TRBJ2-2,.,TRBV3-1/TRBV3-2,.,CASSQSTGNTGELFF,TGTGCCAGCAGCCAATCAACCGGGAACACCGGGGAGCTGTTTTTT
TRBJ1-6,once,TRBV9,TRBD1,CASSVGTGNSPLHF,TGTGCCAGCAGCGTAGGGACAGGGAATTCACCCCTCCACTTT
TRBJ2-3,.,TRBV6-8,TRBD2,CASRPSHFGGRVADTQYF,TGTGCCAGCAGACCTAGCCACTTCGGGGGGAGAGTGGCAGATACGCAGTATTTT
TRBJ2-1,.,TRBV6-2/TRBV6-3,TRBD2,CASSLGDRLAIRYEQFF,TGTGCCAGCAGTCTTGGTGACCGACTAGCTATTCGTTATGAGCAGTTCTTC
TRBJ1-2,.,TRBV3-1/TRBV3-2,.,CASSPGTYSYGYTF,TGTGCCAGCAGCCCCGGGACATATAGCTATGGCTACACCTTC
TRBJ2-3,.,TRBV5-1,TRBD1,CASSHAPGGMTDTQYF,TGCGCCAGCAGCCACGCCCCAGGGGGAATGACAGATACGCAGTATTTT
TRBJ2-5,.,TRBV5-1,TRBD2,CASSRAGEQETQYF,TGCGCCAGCAGTAGAGCGGGGGAACAAGAGACCCAGTACTTC
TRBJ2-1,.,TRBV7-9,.,CASSSAGPVPNEQFF,TGTGCCAGCAGCTCGGCGGGACCCGTTCCGAATGAGCAGTTCTTC
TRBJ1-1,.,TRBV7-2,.,CASSPGGFGGENEAFF,TGTGCCAGCAGCCCCGGCGGTTTCGGGGGGGAAAATGAAGCTTTCTTT
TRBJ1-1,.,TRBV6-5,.,CASSSQRDIEAFF,TGTGCCAGCAGTTCACAGAGGGACATAGAAGCTTTCTTT
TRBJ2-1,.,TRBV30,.,CAWSVCLGGASIIGEQFF,TGTGCCTGGAGTGTTTGTTTAGGGGGGGCCTCTATAATTGGTGAGCAGTTCTTC
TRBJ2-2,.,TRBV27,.,CASSQQRQASYTGELFF,TGTGCCAGCAGTCAGCAACGACAGGCGAGCTACACCGGGGAGCTGTTTTTT
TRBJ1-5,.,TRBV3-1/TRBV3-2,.,CASSQDFISRRGHWDQPQHF,TGTGCCAGCAGCCAAGATTTTATTTCTCGTCGGGGACACTGGGATCAGCCCCAGCATTTT
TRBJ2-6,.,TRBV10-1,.,CASSGIVGGVGANVLTF,TGCGCCAGCAGTGGTATAGTGGGGGGAGTTGGGGCCAACGTCCTGACTTTC
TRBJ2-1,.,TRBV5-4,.,CASSRDSSYNEQFF,TGTGCCAGCAGCCGCGACAGCTCCTACAATGAGCAGTTCTTC
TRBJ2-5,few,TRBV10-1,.,CASSGTEKETQYF,TGCGCCAGCAGTGGGACAGAGAAAGAGACCCAGTACTTC
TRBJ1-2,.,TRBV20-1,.,CSARPGHGYTF,TGCAGTGCTAGGCCAGGGCATGGCTACACCTTC
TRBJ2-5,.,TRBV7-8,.,CASSPPGHSRKGPQETQYF,TGTGCCAGCAGCCCCCCCGGACACTCGCGCAAGGGCCCTCAAGAGACCCAGTACTTC
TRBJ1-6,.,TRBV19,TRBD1,CASSIDHRGRGSPLHF,TGTGCCAGTAGTATAGATCACAGGGGGCGCGGTTCACCCCTCCACTTT
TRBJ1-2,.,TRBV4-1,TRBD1,CASSQESRGGQNYGYTF,TGCGCCAGCAGCCAAGAGTCTAGAGGGGGACAGAACTATGGCTACACCTTC
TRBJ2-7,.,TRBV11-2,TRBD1,CASSTGVSYEQYF,TGTGCCAGCAGTACAGGGGTCTCCTACGAGCAGTACTTC
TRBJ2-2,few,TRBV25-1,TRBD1,CASRPPGQVNTGELFF,TGTGCCAGCAGGCCCCCGGGACAGGTCAACACCGGGGAGCTGTTTTTT
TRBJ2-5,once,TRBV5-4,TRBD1,CASTKGGQGRQETQYF,TGTGCCAGCACCAAAGGGGGACAGGGGAGGCAAGAGACCCAGTACTTC
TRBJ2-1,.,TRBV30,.,CAWSYRQGLEQFF,TGTGCCTGGAGTTATCGACAGGGACTTGAGCAGTTCTTC
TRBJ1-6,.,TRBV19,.,CASSEPNSPLHF,TGTGCCAGTAGCGAGCCTAATTCACCCCTCCACTTT
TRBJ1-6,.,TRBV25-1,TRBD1,CASSARDRGNSPLHF,TGTGCCAGCAGTGCGAGGGACAGGGGGAACTCACCCCTCCACTTT
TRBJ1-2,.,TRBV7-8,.,CASSSSWQGPNYGYTF,TGTGCCAGCAGCTCCAGTTGGCAGGGCCCTAACTATGGCTACACCTTC
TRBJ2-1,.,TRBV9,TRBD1,CASSVVPDRAYNEQFF,TGTGCCAGCAGCGTAGTCCCGGACAGGGCTTACAATGAGCAGTTCTTC
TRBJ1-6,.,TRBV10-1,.,CASSETPRNSPLHF,TGCGCCAGCAGTGAGACACCGAGGAATTCACCCCTCCACTTT
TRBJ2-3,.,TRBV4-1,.,CASSHPGYDTQYF,TGCGCCAGCAGCCATCCGGGGTACGATACGCAGTATTTT
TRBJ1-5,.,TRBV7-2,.,CASSSGQLNQPQHF,TGTGCCAGCAGCTCCGGACAGCTAAATCAGCCCCAGCATTTT